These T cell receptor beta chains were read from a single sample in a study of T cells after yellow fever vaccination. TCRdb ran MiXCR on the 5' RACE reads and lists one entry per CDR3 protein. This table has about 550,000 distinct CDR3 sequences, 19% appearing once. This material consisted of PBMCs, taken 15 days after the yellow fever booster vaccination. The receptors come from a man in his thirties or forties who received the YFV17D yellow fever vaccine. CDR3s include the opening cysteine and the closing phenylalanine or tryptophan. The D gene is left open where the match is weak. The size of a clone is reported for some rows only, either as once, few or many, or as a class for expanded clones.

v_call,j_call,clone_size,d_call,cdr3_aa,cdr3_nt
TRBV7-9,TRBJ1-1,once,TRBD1,CASSLVQGGYTEAFF,TGTGCCAGCAGCTTAGTACAGGGGGGTTACACTGAAGCTTTCTTT
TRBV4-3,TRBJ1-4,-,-,CASSQDLAGREKLFF,TGCGCCAGCAGCCAAGATTTGGCAGGGCGTGAAAAACTGTTTTTT
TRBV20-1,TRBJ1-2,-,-,CSAREWTRTYGYTF,TGCAGTGCTAGAGAGTGGACGCGGACCTATGGCTACACCTTC
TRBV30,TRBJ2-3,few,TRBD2,CAWSVPSLRREGQGVADTQYF,TGTGCCTGGAGTGTACCGAGTTTGAGGCGGGAGGGCCAGGGTGTTGCAGATACGCAGTATTTT
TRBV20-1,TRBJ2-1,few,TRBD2,CSARLAGASNEQFF,TGCAGTGCTAGACTAGCGGGGGCCTCCAATGAGCAGTTCTTC
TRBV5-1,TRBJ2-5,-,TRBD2,CASSLVLAGGQETQYF,TGCGCCAGCAGCTTGGTCCTAGCGGGAGGGCAAGAGACCCAGTACTTC
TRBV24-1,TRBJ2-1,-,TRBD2,CATSDLAREGISGNEQFF,TGTGCCACCAGTGATTTGGCCCGGGAGGGCATTAGTGGGAATGAGCAGTTCTTC
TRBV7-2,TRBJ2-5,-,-,CASSSSPLTAQYF,TGTGCCAGCAGCTCCTCGCCTTTAACGGCCCAGTACTTC
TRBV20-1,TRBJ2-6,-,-,CSAREPGANVLTF,TGCAGTGCTAGGGAGCCCGGGGCCAACGTCCTGACTTTC
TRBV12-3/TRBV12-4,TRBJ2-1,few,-,CASRTDSTRDLNF,TGTGCCAGCAGAACAGACTCCACCCGGGACCTCAACTTC
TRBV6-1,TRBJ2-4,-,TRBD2,CASSPGLAELKNIQYF,TGTGCCAGCAGCCCCGGACTAGCGGAACTCAAAAACATTCAGTACTTC
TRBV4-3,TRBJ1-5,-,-,CASSLGNTNQPQHF,TGCGCCAGCAGCCTTGGGAATACTAATCAGCCCCAGCATTTT
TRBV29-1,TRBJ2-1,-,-,CSVVGPGWDEQFF,TGCAGCGTTGTGGGACCCGGATGGGATGAGCAGTTCTTC
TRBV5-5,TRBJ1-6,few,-,CASSLDAGGNSPLHF,TGTGCCAGCAGCTTGGACGCGGGGGGCAATTCACCCCTCCACTTT
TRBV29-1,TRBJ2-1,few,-,CSVDDESSYNEQFF,TGCAGCGTTGACGACGAGAGCTCCTACAATGAGCAGTTCTTC
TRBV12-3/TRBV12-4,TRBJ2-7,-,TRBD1,CASSIRDRGRGEQYF,TGTGCCAGCAGTATCCGGGACAGGGGGCGCGGGGAGCAGTACTTC
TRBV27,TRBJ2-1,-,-,CDSSTRQSYNEQFF,TGTGACAGCAGTACGCGACAGTCATACAATGAGCAGTTCTTC
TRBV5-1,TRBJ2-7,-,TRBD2,CASQVTSASYEQYF,TGCGCCAGCCAGGTGACTAGCGCTTCCTACGAGCAGTACTTC
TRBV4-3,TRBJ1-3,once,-,CASSQVRGPGNTIYF,TGCGCCAGCAGCCAAGTGAGAGGGCCTGGAAACACCATATATTTT
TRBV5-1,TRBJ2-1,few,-,CASSLGQGPAYYGNEQFF,TGCGCCAGCAGCTTGGGGCAGGGCCCAGCCTATTATGGCAATGAGCAGTTCTTC
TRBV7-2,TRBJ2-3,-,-,CASSPTSGLRDTDTQYF,TGTGCCAGCAGCCCCACGAGCGGCTTGAGGGACACAGATACGCAGTATTTT
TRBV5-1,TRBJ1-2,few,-,CASRPANYGYTF,TGCGCCAGCAGGCCGGCTAACTATGGCTACACCTTC
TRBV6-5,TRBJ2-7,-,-,CASSYKLRDVGSYEQYF,TGTGCCAGCAGTTACAAGCTCCGGGATGTGGGCTCCTACGAGCAGTACTTC
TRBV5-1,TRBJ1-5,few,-,CASSLDVGQPQHF,TGCGCCAGCAGCTTGGACGTGGGTCAGCCCCAGCATTTT
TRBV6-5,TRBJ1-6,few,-,CASSYGGSSSYNSPLHF,TGTGCCAGCAGTTACGGAGGCAGCAGCTCCTATAATTCACCCCTCCACTTT
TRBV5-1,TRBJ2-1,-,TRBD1,CASRLDREQFF,TGCGCCAGCAGGCTGGACAGGGAGCAGTTCTTC
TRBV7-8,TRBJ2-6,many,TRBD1,CASSLDRGYDVLTF,TGTGCCAGCAGCCTTGACAGGGGATACGACGTCCTGACTTTC
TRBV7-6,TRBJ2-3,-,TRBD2,CASSQGLAGGTDTQYF,TGTGCCAGCAGCCAAGGACTAGCGGGAGGCACAGATACGCAGTATTTT
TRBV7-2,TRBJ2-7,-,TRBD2,CASSFTSGIYEQYF,TGTGCCAGCAGCTTTACTAGCGGGATCTACGAGCAGTACTTC
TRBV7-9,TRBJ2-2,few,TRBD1,CASRRRGQAHAGELFF,TGTGCCAGCAGACGACGGGGACAGGCCCATGCCGGGGAGCTGTTTTTT
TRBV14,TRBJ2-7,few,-,CASSLPMGYEQYF,TGTGCCAGCAGTCTCCCAATGGGCTACGAGCAGTACTTC
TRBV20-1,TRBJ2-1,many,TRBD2,CSARVLTSGTPHEQFF,TGCAGTGCTAGGGTCCTAACTAGCGGGACTCCTCATGAGCAGTTCTTC
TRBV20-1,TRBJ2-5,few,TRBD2,CSASKREIAETQYF,TGCAGTGCTTCCAAGCGGGAGATCGCCGAGACCCAGTACTTC
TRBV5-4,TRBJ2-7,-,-,CASSFGTREQYF,TGTGCCAGCAGCTTTGGGACCCGCGAGCAGTACTTC
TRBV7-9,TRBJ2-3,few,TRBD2,CASSLDPGRAREQYF,TGTGCCAGCAGCTTAGATCCCGGGAGGGCCCGGGAGCAGTATTTT
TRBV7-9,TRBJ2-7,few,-,CASSPGTWGEQYF,TGTGCCAGCAGCCCCGGGACTTGGGGCGAGCAGTACTTC
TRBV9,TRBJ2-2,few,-,CASSVEISGELFF,TGTGCCAGCAGCGTAGAAATCTCCGGGGAGCTGTTTTTT
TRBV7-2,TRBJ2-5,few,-,CASRDTETQYF,TGTGCCAGCAGGGACACGGAGACCCAGTACTTC
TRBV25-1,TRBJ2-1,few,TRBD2,CASKTSGSSNEQFF,TGTGCCAGCAAGACTAGCGGGAGTTCAAATGAGCAGTTCTTC
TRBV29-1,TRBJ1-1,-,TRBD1,CSVGGQGKSFF,TGCAGCGTTGGGGGACAGGGGAAGTCTTTCTTT
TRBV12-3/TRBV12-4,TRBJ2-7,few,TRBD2,CASSASGNSYEQYF,TGTGCCAGCAGTGCTAGCGGGAATAGTTACGAGCAGTACTTC
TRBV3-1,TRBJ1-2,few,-,CASSLTEYGYTF,TGTGCCAGCAGCCTTACGGAGTATGGCTACACCTTC
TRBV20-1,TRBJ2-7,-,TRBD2,CSAGGETYEQYF,TGCAGTGCTGGGGGGGAGACCTACGAGCAGTACTTC
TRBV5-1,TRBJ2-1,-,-,CASSFPSSYNEQFF,TGCGCCAGCAGCTTTCCAAGCTCCTACAATGAGCAGTTCTTC
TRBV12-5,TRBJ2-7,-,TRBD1,CASAPGGYEQYF,TGTGCTAGTGCCCCAGGGGGCTACGAGCAGTACTTC
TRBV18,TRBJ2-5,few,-,CASSPPNGETQYF,TGTGCCAGCTCACCGCCGAACGGAGAGACCCAGTACTTC
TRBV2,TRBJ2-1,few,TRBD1,CASRPGQGGLNEQFF,TGTGCCAGCAGACCGGGACAGGGAGGACTCAATGAGCAGTTCTTC
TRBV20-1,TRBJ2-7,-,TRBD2,CSARTRTSGAYEQYF,TGCAGTGCTAGAACTCGGACTAGCGGCGCCTACGAGCAGTACTTC
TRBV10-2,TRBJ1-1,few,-,CASSEQARGTEAFF,TGCGCCAGCAGTGAGCAGGCTAGGGGCACTGAAGCTTTCTTT
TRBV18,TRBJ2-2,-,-,CASSQDSFAGELFF,TGTGCCAGCTCACAGGACTCTTTCGCCGGGGAGCTGTTTTTT
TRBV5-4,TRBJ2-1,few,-,CASSLTATEQFF,TGTGCCAGCAGCTTGACGGCGACTGAGCAGTTCTTC
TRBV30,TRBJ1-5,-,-,CAWSTGWDQPQHF,TGTGCCTGGAGTACGGGGTGGGATCAGCCCCAGCATTTT
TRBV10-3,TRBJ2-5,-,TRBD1,CAIGDSQETQYF,TGTGCCATTGGGGACAGCCAAGAGACCCAGTACTTC